The entry that follows covers one TCR beta chain sequence. Its cognate antigen is unknown. The record originates from a study of T cell repertoires in cytomegalovirus infection. Study at large: CMV infection and matching HLA type were both indicated by public TCR beta signatures.

TCRdb fed the reads into MiXCR, producing one record per CDR3 protein. This table has fewer than 550,000 distinct CDR3 sequences, more than 15% appearing once. This CDR3 has 20 residues. Trimming removed 4 bases from V and 1 base from J; junction bases left unmatched: 15. Germline CDR1 SGDLS, CDR2 YYNGEE. Study conclusions and caveats: The cumulative frequency of public TCR beta families distinguished individuals who carried CMV together with the relevant HLA. Dominating the ex vivo response were TCR beta clonotypes that were CMV-specific and HLA-C-restricted.

The V gene is TRBV9, the J gene TRBJ2-3, with 13 bases that match TRBD2. This receptor was obtained from a human donor in good health (CMV status not recorded). Some clones in this sample may be carry-over from other donors' samples. The sample comprised CD8+ T cells from PBMCs. The CDR3 region is CASSNRGTSGEGRGTDTQYF. The CDR3 DNA sequence: TGTGCCAGCAGCAATCGAGGGACTAGCGGGGAGGGCCGGGGCACAGATACGCAGTATTTT. Looking up the rest from reference TRBV9 and TRBJ2-3 gives the full variable domain: DSGVTQTPKHLITATGQRVTLRCSPRSGDLSVYWYQQSLDQGLQFLIQYYNGEERAKGNILERFSAQQFPDLHSELNLSSLELGDSALYFCASSNRGTSGEGRGTDTQYFGPGTRLTVL.